This is a list of T cell receptor beta chains from one sample in a study of blood T cell repertoires in COVID-19. The table came from immunoSEQ multiplex PCR; TCRdb's copy has only in-frame clones and leaves some out. The sample yields a few hundred thousand clones, 85% to 90% seen once. The material sequenced was PBMCs or T cells enriched from blood (not recorded which). These receptors came from a man between 40 and 49 years old who had recovered from COVID-19. Each CDR3 is given with its conserved first and last residue. The D gene is left open where the match is weak. Clone size is stated in some rows and not others, as once, few, many or a class when expanded.

J	length	V	D	size	CDR3	DNA
TRBJ1-6	15	TRBV28	TRBD1	.	CASRDDRVRGSPLHF	TGTGCCAGCAGGGATGACAGGGTCAGGGGTTCACCCCTCCACTTT
TRBJ1-6	12	TRBV9	TRBD1	.	CASSPGGSPLHF	TGTGCCAGCAGCCCAGGGGGATCACCCCTCCACTTT
TRBJ1-4	16	TRBV2	TRBD1	.	CASRTVTGEVNEKLFF	TGTGCCAGCCGAACCGTTACAGGGGAAGTTAATGAAAAACTGTTTTTT
TRBJ2-3	15	TRBV19	TRBD2	once	CASSIRTSGGDTQYF	TGTGCCAGTAGTATTAGGACTAGCGGTGGAGATACGCAGTATTTT
TRBJ2-6	13	TRBV7-9	.	once	CASSSAGANVLTF	TGTGCCAGCAGCTCCGCTGGGGCCAACGTCCTGACTTTC
TRBJ1-2	15	TRBV6-6	TRBD1	.	CASRLGTVFYYGYTF	TGTGCCAGCAGACTAGGGACAGTTTTTTACTATGGCTACACCTTC
TRBJ2-3	14	TRBV19	TRBD1	.	CASGQGAGADTQYF	TGTGCCAGTGGACAGGGGGCGGGGGCAGATACGCAGTATTTT
TRBJ1-5	14	TRBV6-5	.	few	CASLGQYSNQPQHF	TGTGCCAGCTTAGGACAGTATAGCAATCAGCCCCAGCATTTT
TRBJ2-1	14	TRBV7-2	TRBD2	.	CASSLSGAPNEQFF	TGTGCCAGCAGCCTTAGCGGGGCGCCTAATGAGCAGTTCTTC
TRBJ2-3	18	TRBV15	TRBD2	.	CATSSEPYLAGRTDTQYF	TGTGCCACCAGCTCCGAGCCGTACCTAGCGGGACGCACAGATACGCAGTATTTT
TRBJ2-7	16	TRBV5-1	TRBD1	once	CASSPRTGAQVNEQYF	TGCGCCAGCAGCCCACGGACAGGGGCGCAGGTTAACGAGCAGTACTTC
TRBJ2-7	13	TRBV11-2	.	.	CASSLRWQGEQYF	TGTGCCAGCAGCTTAAGGTGGCAGGGCGAGCAGTACTTC
TRBJ1-4	13	TRBV12-3/TRBV12-4	.	many	CASSFVGEEKLFF	TGTGCCAGCAGTTTCGTCGGGGAGGAAAAACTGTTTTTT
TRBJ2-3	16	TRBV6-2/TRBV6-3	TRBD1	.	CASSSGTGAAADTQYF	TGTGCCAGCAGTTCGGGGACAGGGGCAGCGGCAGATACGCAGTATTTT
TRBJ2-5	15	TRBV7-2	.	few	CASSLSRPFGETQYF	TGTGCCAGCAGCTTATCCAGGCCGTTCGGAGAGACCCAGTACTTC
TRBJ2-2	15	TRBV28	TRBD2	.	CASSLSVRGAGELFF	TGTGCCAGCAGTTTGTCGGTTCGGGGGGCCGGGGAGCTGTTTTTT
TRBJ1-4	15	TRBV4-3	TRBD1	.	CASSQDRTGGEKLFF	TGCGCCAGCAGCCAAGATCGGACAGGTGGTGAAAAACTGTTTTTT
TRBJ2-1	11	TRBV30	.	.	CAWSAAGQQFF	TGTGCCTGGAGTGCCGCAGGGCAGCAGTTCTTC
TRBJ1-5	12	TRBV6-2/TRBV6-3	.	.	CASSHGGQPQHF	TGTGCCAGCAGCCACGGGGGGCAGCCCCAGCATTTT
TRBJ2-3	15	TRBV30	.	.	CAWGLTGRATDTQYF	TGTGCCTGGGGTCTTACAGGTAGGGCAACAGATACGCAGTATTTT
TRBJ2-7	15	TRBV15	.	.	CATSNRQWGNYEQYF	TGTGCCACCAGCAACCGACAGTGGGGAAACTACGAGCAGTACTTC
TRBJ2-3	14	TRBV30	TRBD1	.	CAWNRQGFTDTQYF	TGTGCCTGGAATCGACAGGGTTTCACAGATACGCAGTATTTT
TRBJ2-1	13	TRBV7-6	.	.	CASSYRDYNEQFF	TGTGCCAGCAGCTACAGGGACTACAATGAGCAGTTCTTC
TRBJ2-5	15	TRBV2	TRBD1	.	CASSRLGQGEETQYF	TGTGCCAGCTCTCGTCTTGGACAGGGCGAAGAGACCCAGTACTTC
TRBJ1-5	15	TRBV27	TRBD1	.	CASSTGQGGNQPQHF	TGTGCCAGCAGTACCGGACAGGGCGGCAATCAGCCCCAGCATTTT
TRBJ2-1	14	TRBV19	TRBD2	.	CASSHGRFDNEQFF	TGTGCCAGTAGCCACGGGAGGTTCGACAATGAGCAGTTCTTC
TRBJ2-2	15	TRBV5-1	.	.	CASSLGHTNTGELFF	TGCGCCAGCAGCTTAGGACACACGAACACCGGGGAGCTGTTTTTT
TRBJ2-4	15	TRBV19	TRBD2	.	CASSMFPGGKNIQYF	TGTGCCAGTAGTATGTTCCCGGGAGGCAAAAACATTCAGTACTTC
TRBJ2-1	15	TRBV5-1	.	.	CASSFTRATQNEQFF	TGCGCCAGCAGCTTCACGCGGGCTACACAAAATGAGCAGTTCTTC
TRBJ2-5	11	TRBV30	.	.	CAWGGGETQYF	TGTGCCTGGGGGGGCGGGGAGACCCAGTACTTC
TRBJ1-1	13	TRBV29-1	TRBD1	.	CSVVTGENTEAFF	TGCAGCGTTGTTACAGGGGAGAACACTGAAGCTTTCTTT
TRBJ1-2	16	TRBV11-2	.	once	CASSLTLTGDISGYTF	TGTGCCAGCAGCTTAACTTTGACAGGCGACATCTCTGGCTACACCTTC
TRBJ2-7	15	TRBV28	TRBD2	.	CASSPGTSTAYEQYF	TGTGCCAGCAGCCCAGGGACTAGCACCGCCTACGAGCAGTACTTC
TRBJ1-5	14	TRBV7-8	.	.	CASSLSNLGQPQHF	TGTGCCAGCAGCTTAAGTAACCTCGGTCAGCCCCAGCATTTT
TRBJ2-7	15	TRBV4-2	.	.	CASSQEGAHEGEQYF	TGTGCCAGCAGCCAAGAGGGGGCCCATGAGGGCGAGCAGTACTTC
TRBJ2-5	14	TRBV11-3	TRBD1	.	CASSLGTGGETQYF	TGTGCCAGCAGCCTGGGGACAGGGGGAGAGACCCAGTACTTC
TRBJ2-3	11	TRBV20-1	.	.	CSARVGDTQYF	TGCAGTGCTAGAGTCGGGGATACGCAGTATTTT
TRBJ1-3	14	TRBV4-3	.	.	CASSNRDSGNTIYF	TGCGCCAGCAGCAACCGGGACTCTGGAAACACCATATATTTT
TRBJ2-7	14	TRBV19	.	once	CASSISQGYGEQYF	TGTGCCAGTAGTATTTCCCAGGGCTATGGCGAGCAGTACTTC
TRBJ1-5	14	TRBV5-5	.	.	CASSVGQLNQPQHF	TGTGCCAGCAGCGTCGGACAGCTCAATCAGCCCCAGCATTTT
TRBJ2-5	15	TRBV9	.	.	CASSVDGQTQETQYF	TGTGCCAGCAGCGTAGATGGACAGACCCAAGAGACCCAGTACTTC
TRBJ1-2	17	TRBV4-3	TRBD1	.	CASSQGYGQGTNYGYTF	TGCGCCAGCAGCCAGGGTTATGGACAGGGGACTAACTATGGCTACACCTTC
TRBJ2-3	15	TRBV11-2	.	.	CASSFGQFQTDTQYF	TGTGCCAGCAGCTTTGGACAGTTTCAGACAGATACGCAGTATTTT
TRBJ1-1	13	TRBV3-1/TRBV3-2	.	.	CASSQGTTSEAFF	TGTGCCAGCAGCCAAGGGACAACTTCTGAAGCTTTCTTT
TRBJ2-7	13	TRBV4-1	.	.	CASSQDTVYEQYF	TGCGCCAGCAGCCAAGACACAGTCTACGAGCAGTACTTC
TRBJ1-2	14	TRBV28	TRBD1	.	CASSPNRGRSGYTF	TGTGCCAGCAGTCCTAACAGGGGGCGAAGTGGCTACACCTTC
TRBJ1-5	15	TRBV7-9	.	once	CASSRSLGGIQPQHF	TGTGCCAGCAGCCGATCCTTAGGCGGCATTCAGCCCCAGCATTTT
TRBJ2-3	15	TRBV15	.	.	CATSGAKGGTDTQYF	TGTGCCACCAGCGGCGCGAAGGGGGGCACAGATACGCAGTATTTT
TRBJ2-6	15	TRBV7-2	TRBD1	.	CASSFRGPGANVLTF	TGTGCCAGCAGCTTCAGGGGGCCTGGGGCCAACGTCCTGACTTTC
TRBJ2-7	18	TRBV6-2/TRBV6-3	TRBD2	.	CASSYSISGSKGLDEQYF	TGTGCCAGCAGTTACTCGATTAGCGGGAGTAAAGGTCTAGACGAGCAGTACTTC
TRBJ1-2	14	TRBV30	.	.	CAWSAGSGSGGYTF	TGTGCCTGGAGTGCGGGGTCGGGATCTGGCGGCTACACCTTC
TRBJ2-1	13	TRBV10-1	.	.	CASSDEDCNEQFF	TGCGCCAGCAGTGACGAGGACTGCAATGAGCAGTTCTTC
TRBJ2-5	14	TRBV5-1	.	.	CASSLRLGQETQYF	TGCGCCAGCAGCTTAAGACTAGGGCAAGAGACCCAGTACTTC
TRBJ2-4	13	TRBV12-3/TRBV12-4	.	.	CASSERVKNIQYF	TGTGCCAGCAGTGAAAGAGTCAAAAACATTCAGTACTTC
TRBJ1-2	11	TRBV6-5	TRBD1	.	CASGQGGGYTF	TGTGCCAGCGGACAGGGGGGAGGCTACACCTTC